This T cell receptor (beta chain) was documented in a study of T cells after yellow fever vaccination. The CDR3 length is 17 residues. The germline V and J ends were trimmed by 4 bases and 3 bases, with 18 bases remaining between them. Germline V gives CDR1 LGHNA, CDR2 YSLEER. TCRdb analysed the 5' RACE reads with MiXCR anew, one entry per CDR3 protein. The sample consists of fewer than 650,000 distinct CDR3 sequences, 21% of them appearing once. General study results and limits: Any FACS-sorted repertoire could hold abundant clonotypes that contaminate it from the bulk population. Overall, a small share of clonotypes was seen in both CD4 and CD8 compartments.

This clonotype occurred a few times. Its antigen is still unknown. Material: PBMCs, obtained 21 days after the first yellow fever vaccination. The chain uses TRBV4-3 and TRBJ2-2; D possibly matches TRBD1 or TRBD2 (7 bases each). The sequence came from a man younger than 35 who received the YFV17D yellow fever vaccine. The CDR3 bases are TGCGCCAGCAGCCCCTTGGGAGGGGGCGAGGACACCGGGGAGCTGTTTTTT. Protein: CASSPLGGGEDTGELFF.